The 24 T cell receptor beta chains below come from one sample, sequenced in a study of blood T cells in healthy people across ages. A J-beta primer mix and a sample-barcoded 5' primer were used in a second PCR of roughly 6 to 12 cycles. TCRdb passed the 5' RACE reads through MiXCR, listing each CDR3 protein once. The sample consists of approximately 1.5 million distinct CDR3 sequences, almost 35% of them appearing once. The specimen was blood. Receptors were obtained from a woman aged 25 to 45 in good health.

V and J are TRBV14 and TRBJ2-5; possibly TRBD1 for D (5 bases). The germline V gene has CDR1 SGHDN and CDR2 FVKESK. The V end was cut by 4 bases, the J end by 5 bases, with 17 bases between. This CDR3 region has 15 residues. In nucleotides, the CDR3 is TGTGCCAGCAGCCTTCCTGGGGCGGCTGAGGAGACCCAGTACTTC. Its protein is CASSLPGAAEETQYF.

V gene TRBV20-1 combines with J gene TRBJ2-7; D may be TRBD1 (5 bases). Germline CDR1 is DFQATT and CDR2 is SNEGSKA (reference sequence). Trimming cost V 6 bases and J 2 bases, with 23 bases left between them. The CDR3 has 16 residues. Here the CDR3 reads CSALTAQGVGTYEQYF. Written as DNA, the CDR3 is TGCAGTGCCCTCACCGCGCAGGGTGTTGGGACCTACGAGCAGTACTTC.

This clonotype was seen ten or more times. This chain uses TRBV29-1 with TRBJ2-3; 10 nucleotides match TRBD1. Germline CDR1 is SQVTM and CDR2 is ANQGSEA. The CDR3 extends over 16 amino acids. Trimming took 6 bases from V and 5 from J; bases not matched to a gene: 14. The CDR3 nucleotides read TGCAGCGTAGCCCGCCCCGGGACAGGGGCGGTAGATACGCAGTATTTT. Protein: CSVARPGTGAVDTQYF.

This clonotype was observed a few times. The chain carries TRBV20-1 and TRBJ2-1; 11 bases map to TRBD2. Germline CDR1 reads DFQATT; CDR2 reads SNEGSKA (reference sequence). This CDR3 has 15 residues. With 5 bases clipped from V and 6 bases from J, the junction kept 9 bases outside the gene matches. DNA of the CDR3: TGCAGTGCTCCCCTTAGCGGGGGGGTCGGCAATGAGCAGTTCTTC. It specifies CSAPLSGGVGNEQFF.

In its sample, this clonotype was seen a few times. For the CDR3, the DNA is TGTGCCAGCAGACTGACAGGGGGCCACGAGCAGTACTTC. This gives the protein CASRLTGGHEQYF. This chain links TRBV6-2 or TRBV6-3 with TRBJ2-7; 10 bases are shared with TRBD1. J gave up 5 bases and V 6 bases, and 4 bases lay outside the gene matches. Germline V gene lookup returns CDR1 MNHEY and CDR2 SVGEGT. CDR3 length: 13 residues.

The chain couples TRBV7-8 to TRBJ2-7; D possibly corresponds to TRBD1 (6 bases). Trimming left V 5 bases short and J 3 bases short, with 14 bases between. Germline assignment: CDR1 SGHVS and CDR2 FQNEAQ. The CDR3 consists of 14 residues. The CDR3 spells CASSRGRGYYEQYF. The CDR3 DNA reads TGTGCCAGCAGCCGAGGCAGGGGATACTACGAGCAGTACTTC. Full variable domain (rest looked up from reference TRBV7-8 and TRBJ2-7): GAGVSQSPRYKVAKRGQDVALRCDPISGHVSLFWYQQALGQGPEFLTYFQNEAQLDKSGLPSDRFFAERPEGSVSTLKIQRTQQEDSAVYLCASSRGRGYYEQYFGPGTRLTVT.

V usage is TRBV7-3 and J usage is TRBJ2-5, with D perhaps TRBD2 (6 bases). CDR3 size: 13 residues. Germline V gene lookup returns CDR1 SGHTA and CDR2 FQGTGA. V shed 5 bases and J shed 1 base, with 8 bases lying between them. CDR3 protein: CASSREPQETQYF. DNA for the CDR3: TGTGCCAGCAGCCGGGAGCCCCAAGAGACCCAGTACTTC.

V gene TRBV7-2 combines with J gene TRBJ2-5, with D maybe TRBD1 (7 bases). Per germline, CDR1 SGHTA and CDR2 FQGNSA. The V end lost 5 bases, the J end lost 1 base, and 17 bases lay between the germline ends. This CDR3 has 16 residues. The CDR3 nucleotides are TGTGCCAGCAGCCGATTCGGGGGACAGAGCCAAGAGACCCAGTACTTC. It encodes CASSRFGGQSQETQYF.

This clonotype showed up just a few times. This CDR3 reads CSARGLAYNEQFF. The CDR3 DNA sequence: TGCAGTGCCCGGGGACTAGCCTACAATGAGCAGTTCTTC. The chain combines TRBV20-1 with TRBJ2-1; 8 nucleotides align to TRBD2. Germline assignment: CDR1 DFQATT and CDR2 SNEGSKA (reference sequence). The CDR3 runs to 13 residues. V shed 6 bases and J 2 bases; nucleotides not matched to a gene: 3.

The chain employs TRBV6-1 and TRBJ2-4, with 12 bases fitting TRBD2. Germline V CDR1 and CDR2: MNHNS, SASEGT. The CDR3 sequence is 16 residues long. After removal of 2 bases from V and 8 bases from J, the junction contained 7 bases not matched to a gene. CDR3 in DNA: TGTGCCAGCAGTGAACTACTAGCGGGAGGAATGGACATTCAGTACTTC. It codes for CASSELLAGGMDIQYF.

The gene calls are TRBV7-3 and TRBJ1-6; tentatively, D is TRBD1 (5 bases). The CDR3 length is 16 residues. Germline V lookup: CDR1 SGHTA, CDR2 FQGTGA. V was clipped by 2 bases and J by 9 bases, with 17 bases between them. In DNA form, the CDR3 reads TGTGCCAGCAGCTTATTATACAAGGGGCAAGGTTCACCCCTCCACTTT. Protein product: CASSLLYKGQGSPLHF. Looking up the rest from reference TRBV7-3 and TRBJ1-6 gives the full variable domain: GAGVSQTPSNKVTEKGKYVELRCDPISGHTALYWYRQSLGQGPEFLIYFQGTGAADDSGLPNDRFFAVRPEGSVSTLKIQRTERGDSAVYLCASSLLYKGQGSPLHFGNGTRLTVT.

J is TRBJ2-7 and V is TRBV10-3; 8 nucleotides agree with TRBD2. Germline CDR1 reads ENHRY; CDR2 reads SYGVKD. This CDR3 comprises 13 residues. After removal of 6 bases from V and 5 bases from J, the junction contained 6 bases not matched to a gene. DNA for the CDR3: TGTGCCATCAGAGGGAGCGGGAGCCACGAGCAGTACTTC. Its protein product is CAIRGSGSHEQYF.

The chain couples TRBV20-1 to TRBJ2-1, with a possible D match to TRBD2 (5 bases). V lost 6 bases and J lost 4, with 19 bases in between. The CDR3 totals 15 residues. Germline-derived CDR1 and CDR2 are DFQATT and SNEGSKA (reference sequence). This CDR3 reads CSASIRLRAYNEQFF. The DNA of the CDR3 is TGCAGTGCCTCGATCCGCTTGCGGGCATACAATGAGCAGTTCTTC.

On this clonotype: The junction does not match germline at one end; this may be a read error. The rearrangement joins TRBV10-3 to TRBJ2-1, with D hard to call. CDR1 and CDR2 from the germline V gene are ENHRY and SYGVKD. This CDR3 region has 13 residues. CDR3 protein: CAVSESTFDEQFF. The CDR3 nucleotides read TGTGCCGTCAGTGAGTCGACATTCGATGAGCAGTTCTTC.

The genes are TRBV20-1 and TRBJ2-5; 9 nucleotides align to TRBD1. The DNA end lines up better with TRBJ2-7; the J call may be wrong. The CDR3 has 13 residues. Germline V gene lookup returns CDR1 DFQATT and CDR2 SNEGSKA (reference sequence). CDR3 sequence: CSARDGTGNEQYF. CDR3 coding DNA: TGCAGTGCAAGGGATGGGACAGGGAACGAGCAGTACTTC.

The CDR3 loop reads CASSMDGQNYGYTF. The DNA for the CDR3 is TGCGCCAGCAGCATGGACGGTCAAAACTATGGCTACACCTTC. The chain employs TRBV5-1 and TRBJ1-2, with D uncertain. The V end was cut by 4 bases, the J end by 2 bases, with 12 bases between. The CDR3 consists of 14 residues. Germline values: CDR1 SGHRS, CDR2 YFSETQ.

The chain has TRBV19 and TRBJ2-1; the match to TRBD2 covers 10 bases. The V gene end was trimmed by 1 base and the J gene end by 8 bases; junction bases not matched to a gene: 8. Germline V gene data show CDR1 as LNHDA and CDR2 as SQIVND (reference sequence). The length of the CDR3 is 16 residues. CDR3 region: CASSIAGAGGPYEQFF. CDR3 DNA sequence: TGTGCCAGTAGTATAGCTGGAGCGGGAGGGCCCTATGAGCAGTTCTTC.

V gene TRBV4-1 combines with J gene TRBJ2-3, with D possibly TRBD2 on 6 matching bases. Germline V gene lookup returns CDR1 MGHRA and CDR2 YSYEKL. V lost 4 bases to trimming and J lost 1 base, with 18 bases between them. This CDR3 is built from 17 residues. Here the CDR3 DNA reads TGCGCCAGCAGCCCCCCAAGAGCGCCGGGGGGCACAGATACGCAGTATTTT. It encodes CASSPPRAPGGTDTQYF.

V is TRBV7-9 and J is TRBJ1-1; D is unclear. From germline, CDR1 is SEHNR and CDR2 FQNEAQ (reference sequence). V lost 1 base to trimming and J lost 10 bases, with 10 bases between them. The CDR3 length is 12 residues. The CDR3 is CASSLEHRGAFF. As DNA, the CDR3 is TGTGCCAGCAGCTTAGAACACCGGGGAGCTTTCTTT.

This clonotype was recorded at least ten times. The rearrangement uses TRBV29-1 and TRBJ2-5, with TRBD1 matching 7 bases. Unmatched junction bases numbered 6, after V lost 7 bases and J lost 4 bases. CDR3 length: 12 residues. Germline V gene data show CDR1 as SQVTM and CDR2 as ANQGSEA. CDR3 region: CSAGQATETQYF. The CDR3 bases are TGCAGCGCCGGACAGGCGACAGAGACCCAGTACTTC.

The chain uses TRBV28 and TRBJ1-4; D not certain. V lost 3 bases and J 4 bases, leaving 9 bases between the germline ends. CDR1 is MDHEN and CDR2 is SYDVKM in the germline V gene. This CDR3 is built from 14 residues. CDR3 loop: CASSFGQLNEKLFF. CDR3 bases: TGTGCCAGCAGTTTCGGGCAGCTTAATGAAAAACTGTTTTTT.

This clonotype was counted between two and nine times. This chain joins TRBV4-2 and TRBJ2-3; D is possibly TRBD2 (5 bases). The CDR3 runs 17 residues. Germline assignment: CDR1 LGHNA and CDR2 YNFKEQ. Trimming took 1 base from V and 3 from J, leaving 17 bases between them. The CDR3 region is CASSQGPAGEGTDTQYF. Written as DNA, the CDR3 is TGTGCCAGCAGCCAAGGACCCGCGGGCGAGGGTACAGATACGCAGTATTTT.

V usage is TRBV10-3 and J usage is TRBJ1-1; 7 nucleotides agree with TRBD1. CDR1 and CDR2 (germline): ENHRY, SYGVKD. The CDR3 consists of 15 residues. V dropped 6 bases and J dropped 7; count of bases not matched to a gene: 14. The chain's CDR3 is CAISDRDQGGFEAFF. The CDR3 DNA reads TGTGCCATCAGCGATCGAGATCAAGGGGGCTTTGAAGCTTTCTTT.

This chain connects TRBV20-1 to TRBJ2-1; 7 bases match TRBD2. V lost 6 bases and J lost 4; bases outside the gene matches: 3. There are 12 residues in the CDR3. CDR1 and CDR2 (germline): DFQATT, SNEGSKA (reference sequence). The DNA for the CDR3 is TGCAGTGCGCGGACTAGGTACAATGAGCAGTTCTTC. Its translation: CSARTRYNEQFF.